This is a list of T cell receptor beta chains from one sample in a study of tumor and adjacent non-tumor tissue in lung cancer. TCRdb recomputed calls from the multiplex PCR reads with MiXCR, one row per CDR3 protein. This table has about 60,000 distinct CDR3 sequences, around 61% appearing once. Source material: distant non-tumor lung tissue. The receptors derive from a man aged 70 or older with non-small cell lung cancer. CDR3s include the opening cysteine and the closing phenylalanine or tryptophan. A D gene is named only where the DNA matches it firmly. The listing skips clone size in some rows; elsewhere it reads once, few, many or a size class.

abundance: -
j_gene: TRBJ2-1
v_gene: TRBV5-6
d_gene: -
CDR3nt: TGTGCCAGCAGCTTAGTAAAAAGCGGCCGGGACTACAATGAGCAGTTCTTC
CDR3aa: CASSLVKSGRDYNEQFF

abundance: -
j_gene: TRBJ2-3
v_gene: TRBV11-2
d_gene: TRBD2
CDR3nt: TGTGCCAGCAGCTTATGGGAGGGCAATCACACAGATACGCAGTATTTT
CDR3aa: CASSLWEGNHTDTQYF

abundance: -
j_gene: TRBJ1-2
v_gene: TRBV11-2
d_gene: -
CDR3nt: TGTGCCAGCAGCATAAGCCCGACAGAGAACTATGGCTACATCTTC
CDR3aa: CASSISPTENYGYIF

abundance: many
j_gene: TRBJ1-6
v_gene: TRBV6-5
d_gene: -
CDR3nt: TGTGCCAGCAGTCCGGCGTTGGGGGATAATTCACCCCTCCACTTT
CDR3aa: CASSPALGDNSPLHF

abundance: -
j_gene: TRBJ1-6
v_gene: TRBV6-4
d_gene: TRBD1
CDR3nt: TGTGCCAGCGGAAACGAGACAGGGGGCCATTCACCCCTCCACTTT
CDR3aa: CASGNETGGHSPLHF

abundance: -
j_gene: TRBJ1-1
v_gene: TRBV10-2
d_gene: -
CDR3nt: TGCGCCAGCAGTGAGGACACCCCTGACACTGAAGTTTTCTTT
CDR3aa: CASSEDTPDTEVFF

abundance: -
j_gene: TRBJ1-4
v_gene: TRBV4-2
d_gene: -
CDR3nt: TGTGCCAACAGCCAAGATCCAACCGGGGGAAGTGGTGAAAAACTGTTTTTT
CDR3aa: CANSQDPTGGSGEKLFF

abundance: -
j_gene: TRBJ2-2
v_gene: TRBV11-2
d_gene: -
CDR3nt: TGCGCCAGCAGGACCTACAAGAACACCGGGGAGCTGTTTTTT
CDR3aa: CASRTYKNTGELFF

abundance: -
j_gene: TRBJ2-7
v_gene: TRBV4-2
d_gene: -
CDR3nt: TGTGCCAGCAGCCAAGTGTTTAGCGGACCTTACGAACAGTACTTC
CDR3aa: CASSQVFSGPYEQYF

abundance: -
j_gene: TRBJ2-6
v_gene: TRBV11-2
d_gene: TRBD1
CDR3nt: TGTGCCAGCAGCGAGGGGGAATATTGGACAGGGACTTCTATGGCCAACGTCCTGACTTTC
CDR3aa: CASSEGEYWTGTSMANVLTF

abundance: -
j_gene: TRBJ2-6
v_gene: TRBV24-1
d_gene: -
CDR3nt: TGTGCCATCGAGCAGACTCCCTGGGCCAACGTCCTGACTTTC
CDR3aa: CAIEQTPWANVLTF

abundance: few
j_gene: TRBJ2-7
v_gene: TRBV20-1
d_gene: -
CDR3nt: TGCAGTGCTCCCGGAGCCGTTGGCGAGCAGTACTTC
CDR3aa: CSAPGAVGEQYF

abundance: many
j_gene: TRBJ2-1
v_gene: TRBV4-1
d_gene: TRBD2
CDR3nt: TGCGCCAGCAGCCGAAGATTACCGTTAGGGACTAGCGGGGGGGTTGGGGCGGTAGGTGAGCAGTTCTTC
CDR3aa: CASSRRLPLGTSGGVGAVGEQFF

abundance: -
j_gene: TRBJ2-7
v_gene: TRBV4-2
d_gene: -
CDR3nt: TGTGCCAACAGCAAAGATGTGGATTCCCACGAGCAGTACTTC
CDR3aa: CANSKDVDSHEQYF

abundance: many
j_gene: TRBJ1-2
v_gene: TRBV6-1
d_gene: -
CDR3nt: TGTGCCAGCAGTGACGGTACTGGCTACACCTTC
CDR3aa: CASSDGTGYTF

abundance: many
j_gene: TRBJ2-6
v_gene: TRBV7-9
d_gene: -
CDR3nt: TGTGCCAGCCTTGGGGGCGGCACCGACTCTGGGGCCAACGTCCTGACTTTC
CDR3aa: CASLGGGTDSGANVLTF

abundance: many
j_gene: TRBJ2-1
v_gene: TRBV4-1
d_gene: -
CDR3nt: TGCGCCAGCAGCCAAGAACGGCGGGGCTCTTACAATGAGCAGTTCTTC
CDR3aa: CASSQERRGSYNEQFF

abundance: -
j_gene: TRBJ2-7
v_gene: TRBV5-1
d_gene: -
CDR3nt: TGCGCCAGCGGCTTTACAGGGAACTACGAGCAATGCTTC
CDR3aa: CASGFTGNYEQCF

abundance: -
j_gene: TRBJ2-3
v_gene: TRBV11-2
d_gene: -
CDR3nt: TGTACCAGCAGCTTAGAAATAGGGGATACGCAGTATTTT
CDR3aa: CTSSLEIGDTQYF

abundance: many
j_gene: TRBJ2-1
v_gene: TRBV10-3
d_gene: -
CDR3nt: TGTGCCATCAGCCCCATAGGGAATGAGCAGTTCTTC
CDR3aa: CAISPIGNEQFF

abundance: -
j_gene: TRBJ2-2
v_gene: TRBV11-2
d_gene: -
CDR3nt: TGTGCTAGCAGCTTAGAAAGGCATAACACCGGGGAGCCGTTTTTT
CDR3aa: CASSLERHNTGEPFF

abundance: few
j_gene: TRBJ2-5
v_gene: TRBV20-1
d_gene: TRBD2
CDR3nt: TGCAGTGCAAATGACCGGGACTATAAAGAGACCCAGTACTTC
CDR3aa: CSANDRDYKETQYF

abundance: -
j_gene: TRBJ2-3
v_gene: TRBV7-3
d_gene: TRBD1
CDR3nt: TGTGCCAGCAACTCCATAAACCCGACAGGGAGCACAGATACGCAGTATTTC
CDR3aa: CASNSINPTGSTDTQYF

abundance: -
j_gene: TRBJ2-1
v_gene: TRBV4-2
d_gene: -
CDR3nt: TGTGCCGGCAGCCATGACTTAGACGGGGGAGGTCGGTCCTTC
CDR3aa: CAGSHDLDGGGRSF

abundance: many
j_gene: TRBJ2-3
v_gene: TRBV4-1
d_gene: -
CDR3nt: TGCGCCAGCAGCCGGTCCCTCCCAGATACGCAGTATTTT
CDR3aa: CASSRSLPDTQYF

abundance: -
j_gene: TRBJ1-6
v_gene: TRBV28
d_gene: -
CDR3nt: TGTGCCAGCAGATCCACGCGGGGGACCTATAATTCACCCCTCCACTTT
CDR3aa: CASRSTRGTYNSPLHF

abundance: many
j_gene: TRBJ2-3
v_gene: TRBV12-3/TRBV12-4
d_gene: TRBD2
CDR3nt: TGTGCCAGCAGTTTAGGAGCGGGAGGGCCAGATACGCAGTATTTT
CDR3aa: CASSLGAGGPDTQYF

abundance: -
j_gene: TRBJ2-1
v_gene: TRBV28
d_gene: TRBD1
CDR3nt: TGTGCCAGCAGTTTGGAAAGGGGGCTGAATGAGCAGTTCTTC
CDR3aa: CASSLERGLNEQFF

abundance: many
j_gene: TRBJ2-3
v_gene: TRBV11-3
d_gene: -
CDR3nt: TGTGCCAGCAGCTTAGGGTGGGCCCCAGATACGCAGTATTTT
CDR3aa: CASSLGWAPDTQYF